This TCR beta chain was documented in a study of T cells in Graves' hyperthyroidism and ophthalmopathy. Study observations and caveats: Also found in blood were most expanded thyroid clonotypes above 0.001.

Amplification yielded TCR beta CDR3 regions, with RNA transcripts as the source. The TCR CDR3 first-round RT-PCR relied on the HTBI primer set. TCRdb reanalysed the multiplex PCR reads using MiXCR and keeps one entry per CDR3 protein. The sample lists 500,000 to 750,000 distinct CDR3 sequences; 12% to 15% were seen once. Active moderate-to-severe ophthalmopathy, Clinical Activity Score at least 3, NOSPECS at least 4, under 3 months' duration. The PBMCs were taken from more than 8 ml of fresh peripheral blood. This clonotype was found a few times. Its antigen remains unknown. V was pared by 6 bases and J by 5 bases, with 13 bases between. The CDR3 runs 13 residues.

Specimen: blood. V gene TRBV12-3 or TRBV12-4 combines with J gene TRBJ2-5; D tentatively fits TRBD1 or TRBD2 (6 bases each). The receptor was isolated from a woman between 18 and 29 years old with Graves' ophthalmopathy. CDR3 coding DNA: TGTGCCAGCAGGTTGGGGGGCTGGGAGACCCAGTACTTC. Protein sequence: CASRLGGWETQYF.